The entry that follows covers one TCR beta chain sequence. No antigen is known for it. PCR employed 60 Vbeta and 13 Jbeta primers. Some clones are missing from TCRdb's copy, which holds only in-frame ones; the method was immunoSEQ multiplex PCR. Among roughly 100,000 clones listed, about four fifths were seen once. These data come from a study of cytomegalovirus exposure and HLA in healthy donors. Study as a whole: An earlier analysis identified approximately 110 million unique TCR beta sequences in 170 million or so T cells.

Study-wide results and caveats: Roughly uniform depth of sequencing across donors was assumed in presence/absence analyses.

This clonotype originated in a woman under 30 in good health and CMV-seropositive. Sequenced: PBMCs.

As DNA, the CDR3 is TGTGCCAGCAGCTTAGTGACAGGGGAGGCCGAGCAGTACTTC. This codes for CASSLVTGEAEQYF. The rearrangement uses TRBV7-9 and TRBJ2-7, with 8 bases identical to TRBD1. The CDR3 is made up of 14 amino acids. Unmatched junction bases numbered 5, after V lost 1 base and J lost 6 bases. In germline, CDR1 is SEHNR, CDR2 FQNEAQ (reference sequence).